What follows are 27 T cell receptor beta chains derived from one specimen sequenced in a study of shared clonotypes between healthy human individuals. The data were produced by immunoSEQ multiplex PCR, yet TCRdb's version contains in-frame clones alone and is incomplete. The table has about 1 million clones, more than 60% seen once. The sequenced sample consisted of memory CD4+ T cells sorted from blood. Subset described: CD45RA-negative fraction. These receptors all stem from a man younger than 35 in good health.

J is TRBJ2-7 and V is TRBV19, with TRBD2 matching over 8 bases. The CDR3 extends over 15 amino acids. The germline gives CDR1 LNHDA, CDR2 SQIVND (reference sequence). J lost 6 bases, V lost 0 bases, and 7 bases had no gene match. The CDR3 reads CASSIDLVSGAEQYF. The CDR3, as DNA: TGTGCCAGTAGTATAGATCTTGTTAGCGGGGCCGAGCAGTACTTC.

The CDR3 bases are TGCGCCAGCAGCCCGGGAGCCACGAGGGGGGAGCTGTTTTTT. This codes for CASSPGATRGELFF. The chain employs TRBV10-1 and TRBJ2-2, with D perhaps matching TRBD2 (6 bases). The CDR3 consists of 14 residues. In germline, CDR1 is WNHNN, CDR2 SYGVQD (reference sequence). V was trimmed by 6 bases and J by 8 bases, leaving 16 bases between them.

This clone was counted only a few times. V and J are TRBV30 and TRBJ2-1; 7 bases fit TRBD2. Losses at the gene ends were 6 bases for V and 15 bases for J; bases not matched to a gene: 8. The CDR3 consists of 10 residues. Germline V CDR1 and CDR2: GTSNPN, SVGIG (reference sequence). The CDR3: CACGSGLLFF. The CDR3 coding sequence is TGTGCCTGCGGATCGGGACTATTGTTCTTC.

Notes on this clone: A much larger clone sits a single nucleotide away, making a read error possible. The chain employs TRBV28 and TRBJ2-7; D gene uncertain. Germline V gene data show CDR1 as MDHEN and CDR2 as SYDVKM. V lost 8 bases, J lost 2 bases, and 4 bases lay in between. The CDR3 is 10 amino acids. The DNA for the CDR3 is TGTGCCAGCGGGGCCTACGAGCAGTACTTC. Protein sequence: CASGAYEQYF.

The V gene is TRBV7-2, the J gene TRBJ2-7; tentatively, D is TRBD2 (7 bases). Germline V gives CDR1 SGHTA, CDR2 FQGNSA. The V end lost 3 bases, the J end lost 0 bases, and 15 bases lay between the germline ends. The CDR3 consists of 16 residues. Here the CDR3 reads CASSLGGAVRSYEQYF. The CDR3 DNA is TGTGCCAGCAGCTTGGGGGGGGCGGTTCGCTCCTACGAGCAGTACTTC.

CDR3 coding DNA: TGTGCCATCCGGCGGGGCTACAATGAGCAGTTCTTC. Its translation is CAIRRGYNEQFF. This chain uses TRBV10-3 with TRBJ2-1; perhaps TRBD2 as D (6 bases). The CDR3 spans 12 residues. V lost 8 bases, J lost 3 bases, and 8 bases lay in between. Germline V lookup: CDR1 ENHRY, CDR2 SYGVKD.

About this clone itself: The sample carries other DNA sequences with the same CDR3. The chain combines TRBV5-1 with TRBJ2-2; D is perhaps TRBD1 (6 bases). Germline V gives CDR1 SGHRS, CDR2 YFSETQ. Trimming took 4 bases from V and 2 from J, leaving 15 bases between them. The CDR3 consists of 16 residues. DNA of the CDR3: TGCGCCAGCAGCCTTAGGGGGACGGGAAACACCGGGGAGCTGTTTTTT. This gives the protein CASSLRGTGNTGELFF.

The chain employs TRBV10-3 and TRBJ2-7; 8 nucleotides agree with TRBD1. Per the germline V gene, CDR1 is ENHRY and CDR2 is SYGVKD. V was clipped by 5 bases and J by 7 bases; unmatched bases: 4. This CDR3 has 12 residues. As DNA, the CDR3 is TGTGCCATCAGTAGGACAGGGATTGAGCAGTACTTC. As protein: CAISRTGIEQYF.

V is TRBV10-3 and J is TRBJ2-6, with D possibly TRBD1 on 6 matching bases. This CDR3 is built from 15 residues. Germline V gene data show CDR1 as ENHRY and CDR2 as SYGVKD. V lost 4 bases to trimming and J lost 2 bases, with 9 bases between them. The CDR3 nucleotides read TGTGCCATCAGTGGGCAGGGGACTGGGGCCAACGTCCTGACTTTC. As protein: CAISGQGTGANVLTF.

CDR3 sequence reads: CASRSPGQGVGKLFF. CDR3 DNA sequence: TGTGCCAGCAGATCCCCGGGGCAGGGGGTCGGGAAACTGTTTTTT. The chain carries TRBV6-6 and TRBJ1-4; TRBD1 agrees at 7 bases. The V segment lost 6 bases and the J segment 11 bases; nucleotides outside the gene matches: 15. The germline V gene has CDR1 MNHNY and CDR2 SVGAGI (reference sequence). The CDR3 extends over 15 amino acids.

The CDR3 loop is CASSVSFDSYEQYF. The CDR3 DNA reads as TGTGCCAGCAGTGTCAGCTTCGATTCCTACGAGCAGTACTTC. The gene calls are TRBV6-1 and TRBJ2-7; no reliable D call. The germline CDR1 and CDR2 sequences are MNHNS and SASEGT. With 4 bases removed from V and 1 base from J, the gap between germline ends came to 11 bases. The CDR3 is 14 residues long.

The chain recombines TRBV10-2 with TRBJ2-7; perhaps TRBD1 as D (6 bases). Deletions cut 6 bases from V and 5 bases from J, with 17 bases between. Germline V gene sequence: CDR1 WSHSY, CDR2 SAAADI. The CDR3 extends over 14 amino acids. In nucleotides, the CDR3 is TGCGCCAGCAGGCTACAGGGCCAGCGAGACGAGCAGTACTTC. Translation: CASRLQGQRDEQYF.

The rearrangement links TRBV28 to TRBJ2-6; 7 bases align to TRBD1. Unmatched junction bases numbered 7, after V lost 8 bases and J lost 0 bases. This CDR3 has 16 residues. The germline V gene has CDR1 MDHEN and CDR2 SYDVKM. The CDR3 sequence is CASRTGVISGANVLTF. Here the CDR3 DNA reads TGTGCCAGCCGGACAGGCGTGATCTCTGGGGCCAACGTCCTGACTTTC. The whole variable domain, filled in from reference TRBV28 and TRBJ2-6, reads DVKVTQSSRYLVKRTGEKVFLECVQDMDHENMFWYRQDPGLGLRLIYFSYDVKMKEKGDIPEGYSVSREKKERFSLILESASTNQTSMYLCASRTGVISGANVLTFGAGSRLTVL.

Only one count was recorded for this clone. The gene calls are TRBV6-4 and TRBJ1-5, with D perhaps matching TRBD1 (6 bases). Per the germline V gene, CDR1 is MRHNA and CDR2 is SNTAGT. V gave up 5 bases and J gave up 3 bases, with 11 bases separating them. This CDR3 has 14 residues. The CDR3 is CASSLGGFNQPQHF. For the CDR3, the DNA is TGTGCCAGCAGTTTAGGGGGGTTCAATCAGCCCCAGCATTTT.

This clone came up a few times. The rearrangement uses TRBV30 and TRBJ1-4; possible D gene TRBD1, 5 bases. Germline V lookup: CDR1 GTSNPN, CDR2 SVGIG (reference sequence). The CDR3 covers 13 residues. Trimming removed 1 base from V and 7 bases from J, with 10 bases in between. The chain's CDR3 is CAWSEAGLEKLFF. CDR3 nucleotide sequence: TGTGCCTGGAGTGAAGCGGGACTTGAAAAACTGTTTTTT.

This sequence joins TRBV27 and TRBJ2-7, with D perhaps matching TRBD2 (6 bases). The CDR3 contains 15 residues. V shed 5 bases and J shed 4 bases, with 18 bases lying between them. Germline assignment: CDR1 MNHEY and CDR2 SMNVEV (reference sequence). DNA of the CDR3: TGTGCCAGCAGTAACCCCTTAGGGGAGGAATACGAGCAGTACTTC. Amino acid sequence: CASSNPLGEEYEQYF.

DNA of the CDR3: TGTGCCAGCAGCTTAGGCGGGACTAGCGGGAGAGCCCCCAATGAGCAGTTCTTC. Its translation: CASSLGGTSGRAPNEQFF. The chain combines TRBV7-6 with TRBJ2-1; 14 bases agree with TRBD2. The CDR3 is made up of 18 amino acids. V lost 1 base and J lost 6; bases outside the gene matches: 8. Germline V gene sequence: CDR1 SGHVS, CDR2 FNYEAQ. Drawing the rest from reference TRBV7-6 and TRBJ2-1, the complete variable domain is GAGVSQSPRYKVTKRGQDVALRCDPISGHVSLYWYRQALGQGPEFLTYFNYEAQQDKSGLPNDRFSAERPEGSISTLTIQRTEQRDSAMYRCASSLGGTSGRAPNEQFFGPGTRLTVL.

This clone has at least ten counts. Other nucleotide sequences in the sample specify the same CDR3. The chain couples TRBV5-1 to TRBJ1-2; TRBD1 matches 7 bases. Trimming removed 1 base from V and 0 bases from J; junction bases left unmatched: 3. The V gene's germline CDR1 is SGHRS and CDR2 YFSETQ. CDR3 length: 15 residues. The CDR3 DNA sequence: TGCGCCAGCAGCTTGACGGGACAGTCTAACTATGGCTACACCTTC. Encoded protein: CASSLTGQSNYGYTF.

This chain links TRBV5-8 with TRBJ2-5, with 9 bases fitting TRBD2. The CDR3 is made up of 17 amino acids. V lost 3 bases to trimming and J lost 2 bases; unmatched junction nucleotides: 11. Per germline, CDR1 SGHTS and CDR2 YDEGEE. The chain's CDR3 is CASSSHGNSGGQETQYF. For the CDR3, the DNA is TGTGCCAGCAGCTCCCATGGGAATAGCGGGGGACAAGAGACCCAGTACTTC.

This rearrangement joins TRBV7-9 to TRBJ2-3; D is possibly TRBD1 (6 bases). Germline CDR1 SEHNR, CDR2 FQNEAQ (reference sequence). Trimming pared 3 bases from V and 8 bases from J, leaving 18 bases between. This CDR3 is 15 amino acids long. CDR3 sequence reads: CASSLGQGVPGTQYF. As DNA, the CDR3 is TGTGCCAGCAGCTTGGGACAAGGGGTGCCAGGTACGCAGTATTTT.

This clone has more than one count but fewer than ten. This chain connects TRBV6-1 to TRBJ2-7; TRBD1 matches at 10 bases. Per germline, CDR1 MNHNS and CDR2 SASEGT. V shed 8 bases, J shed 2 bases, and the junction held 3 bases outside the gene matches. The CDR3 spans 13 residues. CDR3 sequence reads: CASGDRGPYEQYF. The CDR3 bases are TGTGCCAGCGGAGACAGGGGGCCCTACGAGCAGTACTTC.

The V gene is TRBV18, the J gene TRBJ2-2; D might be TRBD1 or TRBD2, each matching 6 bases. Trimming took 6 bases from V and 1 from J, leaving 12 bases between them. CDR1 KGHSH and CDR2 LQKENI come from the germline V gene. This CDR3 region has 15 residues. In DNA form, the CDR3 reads TGTGCCAGCTCCCCGAGGGGGGTGAACACCGGGGAGCTGTTTTTT. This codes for CASSPRGVNTGELFF.

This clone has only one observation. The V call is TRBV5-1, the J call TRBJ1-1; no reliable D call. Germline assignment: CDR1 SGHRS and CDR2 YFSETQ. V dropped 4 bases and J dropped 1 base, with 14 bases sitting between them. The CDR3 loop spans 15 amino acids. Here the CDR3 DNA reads TGCGCCAGCAGCCGAGGTCCCGGCTCGAACACTGAAGCTTTCTTT. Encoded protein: CASSRGPGSNTEAFF.

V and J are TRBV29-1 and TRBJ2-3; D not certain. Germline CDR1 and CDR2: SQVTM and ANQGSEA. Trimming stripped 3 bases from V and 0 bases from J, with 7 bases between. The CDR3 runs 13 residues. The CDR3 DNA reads TGCAGCGTTGACGCGGTTAGCACAGATACGCAGTATTTT. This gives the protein CSVDAVSTDTQYF.

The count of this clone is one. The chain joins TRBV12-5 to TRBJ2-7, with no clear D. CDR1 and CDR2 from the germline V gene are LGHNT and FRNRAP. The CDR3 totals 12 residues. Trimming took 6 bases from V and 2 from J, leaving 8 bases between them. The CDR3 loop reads CASGPYTYEQYF. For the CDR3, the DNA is TGTGCTAGTGGCCCTTACACCTACGAGCAGTACTTC.

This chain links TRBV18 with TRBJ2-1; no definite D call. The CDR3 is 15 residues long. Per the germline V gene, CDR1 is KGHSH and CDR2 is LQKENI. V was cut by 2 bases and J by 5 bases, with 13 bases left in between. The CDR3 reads CASSPFSRPDNEQFF. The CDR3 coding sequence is TGTGCCAGCTCACCATTTAGCAGACCCGACAATGAGCAGTTCTTC.

The CDR3 loop is CASSQVLNTEAFF. The CDR3 DNA reads as TGCGCCAGCAGCCAGGTTTTGAACACTGAAGCTTTCTTT. The rearrangement joins TRBV4-3 to TRBJ1-1; D is unresolved. The V end was cut by 3 bases, the J end by 0 bases, with 5 bases between. CDR3 size: 13 residues. Per germline, CDR1 LGHNA and CDR2 YSLEER.